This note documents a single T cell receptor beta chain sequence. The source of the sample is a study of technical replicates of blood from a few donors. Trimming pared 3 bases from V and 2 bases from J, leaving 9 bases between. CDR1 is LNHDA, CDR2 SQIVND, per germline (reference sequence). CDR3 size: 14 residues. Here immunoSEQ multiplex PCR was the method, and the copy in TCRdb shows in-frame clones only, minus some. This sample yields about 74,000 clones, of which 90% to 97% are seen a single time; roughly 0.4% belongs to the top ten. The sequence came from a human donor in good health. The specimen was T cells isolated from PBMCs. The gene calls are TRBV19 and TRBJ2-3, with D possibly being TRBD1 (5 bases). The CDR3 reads CASSIQGNTDTQYF. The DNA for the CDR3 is TGTGCCAGTAGTATCCAGGGAAACACAGATACGCAGTATTTT. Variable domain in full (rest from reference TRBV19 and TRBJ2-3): DGGITQSPKYLFRKEGQNVTLSCEQNLNHDAMYWYRQDPGQGLRLIYYSQIVNDFQKGDIAEGYSVSREKKESFPLTVTSAQKNPTAFYLCASSIQGNTDTQYFGPGTRLTVL.